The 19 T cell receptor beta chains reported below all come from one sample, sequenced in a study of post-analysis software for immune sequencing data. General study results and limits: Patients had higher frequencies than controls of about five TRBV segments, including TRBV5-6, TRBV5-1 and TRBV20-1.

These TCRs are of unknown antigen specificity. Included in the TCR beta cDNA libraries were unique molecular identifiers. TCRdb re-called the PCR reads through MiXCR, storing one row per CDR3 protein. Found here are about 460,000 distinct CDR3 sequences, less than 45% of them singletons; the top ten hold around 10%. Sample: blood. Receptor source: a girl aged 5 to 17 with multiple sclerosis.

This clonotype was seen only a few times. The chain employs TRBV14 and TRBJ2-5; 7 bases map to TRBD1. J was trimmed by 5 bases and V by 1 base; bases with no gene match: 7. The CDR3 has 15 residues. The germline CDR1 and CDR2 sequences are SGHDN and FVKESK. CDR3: CASSQGWTGLETQYF. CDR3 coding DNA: TGTGCCAGCAGCCAAGGGTGGACAGGATTGGAGACCCAGTACTTC.

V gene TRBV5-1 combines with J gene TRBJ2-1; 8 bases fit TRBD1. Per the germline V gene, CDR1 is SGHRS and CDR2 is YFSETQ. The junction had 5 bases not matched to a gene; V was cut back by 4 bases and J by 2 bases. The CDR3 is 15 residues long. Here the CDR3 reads CASSGGQGPYNEQFF. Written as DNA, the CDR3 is TGCGCCAGCAGCGGTGGACAGGGCCCCTACAATGAGCAGTTCTTC.

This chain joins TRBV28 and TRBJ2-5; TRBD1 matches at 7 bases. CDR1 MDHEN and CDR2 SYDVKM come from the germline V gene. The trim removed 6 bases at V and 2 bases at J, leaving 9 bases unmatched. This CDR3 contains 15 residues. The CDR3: CASSLDRESQETQYF. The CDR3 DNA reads TGTGCCAGCAGCCTCGACAGGGAGAGTCAAGAGACCCAGTACTTC.

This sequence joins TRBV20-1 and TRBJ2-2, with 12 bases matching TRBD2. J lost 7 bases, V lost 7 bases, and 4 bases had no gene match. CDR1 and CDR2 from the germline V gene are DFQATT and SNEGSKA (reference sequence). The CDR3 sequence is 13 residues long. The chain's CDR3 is CSGELAGGGELFF. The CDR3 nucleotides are TGCAGTGGGGAACTAGCGGGAGGCGGGGAGCTGTTTTTT.

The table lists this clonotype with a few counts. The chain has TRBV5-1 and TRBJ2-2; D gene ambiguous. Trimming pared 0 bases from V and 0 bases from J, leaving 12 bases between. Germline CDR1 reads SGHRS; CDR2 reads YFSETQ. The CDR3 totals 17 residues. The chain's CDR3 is CASSLGQYVANTGELFF. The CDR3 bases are TGCGCCAGCAGCTTGGGACAATACGTCGCGAACACCGGGGAGCTGTTTTTT.

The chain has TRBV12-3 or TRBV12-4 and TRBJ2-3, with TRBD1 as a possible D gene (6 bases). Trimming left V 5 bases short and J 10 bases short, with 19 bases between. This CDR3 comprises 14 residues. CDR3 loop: CASSATGTALPQYF. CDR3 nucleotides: TGTGCCAGCAGTGCCACAGGGACCGCTCTGCCGCAGTATTTT.

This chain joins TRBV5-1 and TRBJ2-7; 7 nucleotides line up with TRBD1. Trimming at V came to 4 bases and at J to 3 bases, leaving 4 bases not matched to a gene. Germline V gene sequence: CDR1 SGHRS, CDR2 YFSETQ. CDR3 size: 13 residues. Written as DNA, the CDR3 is TGCGCCAGCAGCGCAGGGGGTCTCTACGAGCAGTACTTC. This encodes CASSAGGLYEQYF.

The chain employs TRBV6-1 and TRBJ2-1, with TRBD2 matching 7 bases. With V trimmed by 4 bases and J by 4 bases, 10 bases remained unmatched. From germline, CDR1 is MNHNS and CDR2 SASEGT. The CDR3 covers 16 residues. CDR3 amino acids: CASSVVLAELYNEQFF. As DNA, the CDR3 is TGTGCCAGCAGTGTTGTGCTAGCGGAGTTATACAATGAGCAGTTCTTC.

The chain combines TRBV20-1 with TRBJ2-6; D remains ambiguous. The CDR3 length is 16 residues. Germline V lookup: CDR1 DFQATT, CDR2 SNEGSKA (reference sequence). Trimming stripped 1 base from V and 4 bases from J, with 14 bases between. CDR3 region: CSARAQPFPGANVLTF. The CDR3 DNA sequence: TGCAGTGCTAGAGCACAACCTTTCCCCGGGGCCAACGTCCTGACTTTC.

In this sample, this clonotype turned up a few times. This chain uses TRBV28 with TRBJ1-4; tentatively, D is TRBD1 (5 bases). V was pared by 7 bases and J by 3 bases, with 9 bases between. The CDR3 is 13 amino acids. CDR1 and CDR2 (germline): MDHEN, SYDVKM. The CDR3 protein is CASTPGSNEKLFF. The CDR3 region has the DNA TGTGCCAGCACCCCAGGGTCTAATGAAAAACTGTTTTTT.

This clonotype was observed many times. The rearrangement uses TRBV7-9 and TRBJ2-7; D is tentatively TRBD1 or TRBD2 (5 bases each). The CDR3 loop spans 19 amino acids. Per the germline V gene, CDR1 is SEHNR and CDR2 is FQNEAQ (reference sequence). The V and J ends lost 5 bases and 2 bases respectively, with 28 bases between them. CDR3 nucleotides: TGTGCCAGCAGCCCTACGTCGGGCAGGGAAGCGGCCGTACCCTACGAGCAGTACTTC. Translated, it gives CASSPTSGREAAVPYEQYF. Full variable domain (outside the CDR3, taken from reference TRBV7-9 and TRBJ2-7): DTGVSQNPRHKITKRGQNVTFRCDPISEHNRLYWYRQTLGQGPEFLTYFQNEAQLEKSRLLSDRFSAERPKGSFSTLEIQRTEQGDSAMYLCASSPTSGREAAVPYEQYFGPGTRLTVT.

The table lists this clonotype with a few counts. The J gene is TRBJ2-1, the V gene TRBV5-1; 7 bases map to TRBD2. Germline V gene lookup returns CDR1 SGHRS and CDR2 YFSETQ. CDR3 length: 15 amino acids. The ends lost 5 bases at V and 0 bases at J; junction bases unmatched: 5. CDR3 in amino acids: CASSRAGSSYNEQFF. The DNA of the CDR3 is TGCGCCAGCAGTCGAGCGGGGAGCTCCTACAATGAGCAGTTCTTC. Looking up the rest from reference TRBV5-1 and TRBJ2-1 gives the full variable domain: KAGVTQTPRYLIKTRGQQVTLSCSPISGHRSVSWYQQTPGQGLQFLFEYFSETQRNKGNFPGRFSGRQFSNSRSEMNVSTLELGDSALYLCASSRAGSSYNEQFFGPGTRLTVL.

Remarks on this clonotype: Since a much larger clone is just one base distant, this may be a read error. The CDR3 nucleotides are TGTGCCAGCAGCCAATACAGGGGGCGGGGGAATGGGCAGTTCTTC. As protein: CASSQYRGRGNGQFF. The chain uses TRBV14 and TRBJ2-1; 9 bases agree with TRBD1. The CDR3 length is 15 residues. Germline lookup yields CDR1 SGHDN and CDR2 FVKESK.

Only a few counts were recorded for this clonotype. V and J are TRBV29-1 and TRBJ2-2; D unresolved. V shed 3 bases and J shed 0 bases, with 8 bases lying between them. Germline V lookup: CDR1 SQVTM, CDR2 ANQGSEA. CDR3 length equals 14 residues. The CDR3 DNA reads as TGCAGCGTTGACGGTCAGACGAACACCGGGGAGCTGTTTTTT. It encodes CSVDGQTNTGELFF.

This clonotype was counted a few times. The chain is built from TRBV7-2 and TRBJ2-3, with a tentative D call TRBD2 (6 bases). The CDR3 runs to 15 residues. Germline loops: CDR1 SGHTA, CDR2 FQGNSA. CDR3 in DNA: TGTGTCACGTCGCGGGACGGAACTAGCACAGATACGCAGTATTTT. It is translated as CVTSRDGTSTDTQYF.

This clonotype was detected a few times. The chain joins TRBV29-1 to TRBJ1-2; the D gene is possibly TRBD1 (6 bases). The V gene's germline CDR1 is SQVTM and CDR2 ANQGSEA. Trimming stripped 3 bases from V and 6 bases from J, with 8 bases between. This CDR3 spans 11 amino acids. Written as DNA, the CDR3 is TGCAGCGTTGAGCACAGGGATGGCTACACCTTC. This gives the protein CSVEHRDGYTF.

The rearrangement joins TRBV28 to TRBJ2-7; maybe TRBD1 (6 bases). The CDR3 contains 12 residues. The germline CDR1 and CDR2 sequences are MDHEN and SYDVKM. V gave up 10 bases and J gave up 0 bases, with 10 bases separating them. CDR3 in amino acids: CATTGLSYEQYF. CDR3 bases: TGTGCCACCACAGGGCTCTCCTACGAGCAGTACTTC.

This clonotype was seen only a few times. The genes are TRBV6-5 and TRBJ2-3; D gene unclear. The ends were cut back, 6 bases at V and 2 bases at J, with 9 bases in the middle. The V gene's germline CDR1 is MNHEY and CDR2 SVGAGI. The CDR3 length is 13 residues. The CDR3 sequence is CASRNRPTDTQYF. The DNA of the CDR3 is TGTGCCAGCAGGAATAGGCCCACAGATACGCAGTATTTT.

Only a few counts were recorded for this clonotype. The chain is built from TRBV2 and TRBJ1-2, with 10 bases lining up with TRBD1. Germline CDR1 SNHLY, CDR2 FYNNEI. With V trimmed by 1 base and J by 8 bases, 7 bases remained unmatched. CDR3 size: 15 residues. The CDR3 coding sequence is TGTGCCAGCAGTGAAGTGGGACAGGGGATGCTGGGCTACACCTTC. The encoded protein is CASSEVGQGMLGYTF. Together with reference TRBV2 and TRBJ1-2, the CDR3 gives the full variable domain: EPEVTQTPSHQVTQMGQEVILRCVPISNHLYFYWYRQILGQKVEFLVSFYNNEISEKSEIFDDQFSVERPDGSNFTLKIRSTKLEDSAMYFCASSEVGQGMLGYTFGSGTRLTVV.